This T cell receptor beta chain came from a study of cytomegalovirus exposure and HLA in healthy donors. Study results and caveats: Later analysis showed TCR association rates varying by HLA locus, highest for DRB1 and lowest for HLA-C. The study put 150 or so TCR beta chains on its list as cytomegalovirus-associated.

A word on this clone: The antigen remains undetermined.

PCR was performed using 60 Vbeta and 13 Jbeta primers. Libraries were prepared by immunoSEQ multiplex PCR; TCRdb keeps only in-frame clonotypes and omits some of them. The sample lists tens of thousands of clones, 53% occurring once. Germline CDR1 and CDR2: LNHNV and YYDKDF (reference sequence). The CDR3 contains 12 residues. Trimming took 0 bases from V and 9 from J, leaving 8 bases between them. The chain uses TRBV15 and TRBJ1-2; D gene uncertain. Input material: PBMCs. The clonotype comes from a middle-aged woman in good health and CMV-seropositive. CDR3 residues: CATSRDLARYTF. In nucleotides, the CDR3 is TGTGCCACCAGCAGAGATCTGGCCCGCTACACCTTC.